Shown below are 32 T cell receptor beta chains from a single sample sequenced in a study of technical replicates of blood from a handful of donors. The repertoire was sequenced with immunoSEQ multiplex PCR; TCRdb's copy has only in-frame clones and lacks some. The sample yields about 82,000 clones, 90% to 95% seen once. The sample taken for sequencing was T cells isolated from PBMCs. The receptors stem from a human donor in good health.

This sequence joins TRBV9 and TRBJ1-2, with TRBD1 identical over 7 bases. The CDR3 is 15 amino acids. The V gene end was trimmed by 3 bases and the J gene end by 6 bases; junction bases not matched to a gene: 11. CDR1 is SGDLS and CDR2 is YYNGEE in the germline V gene. CDR3: CASSASGGPTDGYTF. CDR3 DNA sequence: TGTGCCAGCAGCGCCTCAGGGGGTCCTACTGATGGCTACACCTTC.

The rearrangement joins TRBV5-1 to TRBJ1-2, with a tentative D call TRBD1 (6 bases). Germline CDR1 is SGHRS and CDR2 is YFSETQ. Trimming shortened V by 4 bases and J by 8 bases, and 18 bases separated the two germline ends. This CDR3 region has 14 residues. This CDR3 is CASSPGGGLEGYTF. Here the CDR3 DNA reads TGCGCCAGCAGCCCCGGCGGGGGGCTAGAAGGCTACACCTTC. Full variable domain (missing parts from reference TRBV5-1 and TRBJ1-2): KAGVTQTPRYLIKTRGQQVTLSCSPISGHRSVSWYQQTPGQGLQFLFEYFSETQRNKGNFPGRFSGRQFSNSRSEMNVSTLELGDSALYLCASSPGGGLEGYTFGSGTRLTVV.

The chain has TRBV9 and TRBJ2-5; the D gene is possibly TRBD2 (5 bases). V lost 5 bases and J 5 bases, leaving 16 bases between the germline ends. Germline CDR1 is SGDLS and CDR2 is YYNGEE. CDR3 length: 14 residues. The CDR3 DNA is TGTGCCAGCAGTCCACCCGGACTCTGGGAGACCCAGTACTTC. Protein sequence: CASSPPGLWETQYF.

The chain is built from TRBV9 and TRBJ2-3, with 7 bases aligning to TRBD2. The CDR3 length is 13 residues. The trim removed 2 bases at V and 4 bases at J, leaving 1 base unmatched. Germline V gene lookup returns CDR1 SGDLS and CDR2 YYNGEE. CDR3 amino acids: CASSVREPDTQYF. The DNA for the CDR3 is TGTGCCAGCAGCGTGCGGGAGCCAGATACGCAGTATTTT.

The V call is TRBV6-1, the J call TRBJ2-2; D remains unclear. V was pared by 1 base and J by 4 bases, with 13 bases between. CDR1 and CDR2 (germline): MNHNS, SASEGT. CDR3 length: 16 amino acids. For the CDR3, the DNA is TGTGCCAGCAGTGAAGTTGAACCATACATCACCGGGGAGCTGTTTTTT. Amino acid sequence: CASSEVEPYITGELFF.

This rearrangement joins TRBV12-5 to TRBJ2-7, with 9 bases matching TRBD1. V lost 5 bases to trimming and J lost 7 bases; unmatched junction nucleotides: 15. The germline V gene has CDR1 LGHNT and CDR2 FRNRAP. This CDR3 is built from 16 residues. CDR3 region: CASGPPGTGPREEQYF. For the CDR3, the DNA is TGTGCTAGTGGTCCACCGGGGACAGGGCCTCGGGAGGAGCAGTACTTC. The complete variable domain, with remaining parts taken from reference TRBV12-5 and TRBJ2-7, reads DARVTQTPRHKVTEMGQEVTMRCQPILGHNTVFWYRQTMMQGLELLAYFRNRAPLDDSGMPKDRFSAEMPDATLATLKIQPSEPRDSAVYFCASGPPGTGPREEQYFGPGTRLTVT.

The chain has TRBV4-1 and TRBJ1-2, with D uncertain. The CDR3 has 14 residues. V lost 4 bases to trimming and J lost 3 bases, with 12 bases between them. The germline CDR1 and CDR2 sequences are MGHRA and YSYEKL. The CDR3 region is CASSLPIADYGYTF. In DNA, the CDR3 is TGCGCCAGCAGCCTCCCAATAGCGGACTATGGCTACACCTTC.

The chain recombines TRBV28 with TRBJ1-2; D is possibly TRBD1 (6 bases). Germline V lookup: CDR1 MDHEN, CDR2 SYDVKM. V lost 4 bases and J 3 bases, leaving 12 bases between the germline ends. The CDR3 has 14 amino acids. DNA for the CDR3: TGTGCCAGCAGTTGGGACACATCGGACTATGGCTACACCTTC. Translated, it gives CASSWDTSDYGYTF.

V usage is TRBV6-5 and J usage is TRBJ2-7; possible D gene TRBD1, 5 bases. CDR3 length: 13 residues. Per germline, CDR1 MNHEY and CDR2 SVGAGI. The V end was cut by 7 bases, the J end by 4 bases, with 14 bases between. CDR3 residues: CASTLTTGYEQYF. The CDR3 nucleotides read TGTGCCAGCACCCTAACAACAGGTTACGAGCAGTACTTC.

The chain carries TRBV5-4 and TRBJ2-5; 7 bases are a match to TRBD1. V gave up 4 bases and J gave up 5 bases; unmatched junction bases: 8. CDR3 size: 14 residues. Germline V gives CDR1 SGHNT, CDR2 YYREEE (reference sequence). The CDR3 reads CASSLLTGEETQYF. In DNA form, the CDR3 reads TGTGCCAGCAGCCTACTTACAGGGGAGGAGACCCAGTACTTC.

The chain couples TRBV7-2 to TRBJ1-6; D is undetermined. The CDR3 spans 12 residues. Germline CDR1 reads SGHTA; CDR2 reads FQGNSA. Trimming shortened V by 5 bases and J by 7 bases, and 6 bases separated the two germline ends. The CDR3 reads CASSHQNSPLHF. Here the CDR3 DNA reads TGTGCCAGCAGCCATCAGAATTCACCCCTCCACTTT.

The J gene is TRBJ2-5, the V gene TRBV27, with D uncertain. Germline V lookup: CDR1 MNHEY, CDR2 SMNVEV (reference sequence). Between the trimmed V and J ends, which lost 3 bases and 2 bases, there was a span of 10 bases. The CDR3 extends over 14 amino acids. In DNA form, the CDR3 reads TGTGCCAGCAGTTTCGTCGACGGGCAAGAGACCCAGTACTTC. Its translation: CASSFVDGQETQYF.

The chain combines TRBV15 with TRBJ1-2; possible D gene TRBD1, 5 bases. The V end was cut by 6 bases, the J end by 7 bases, with 18 bases between. Germline-derived CDR1 and CDR2 are LNHNV and YYDKDF (reference sequence). CDR3 length equals 14 residues. For the CDR3, the DNA is TGTGCCACCAGTCCCCGTGCGGGGGGTACTGGCTACACCTTC. This gives the protein CATSPRAGGTGYTF.

The chain is built from TRBV6-4 and TRBJ2-3; TRBD2 matches at 11 bases. The V segment lost 0 bases and the J segment 5 bases; nucleotides outside the gene matches: 4. Germline CDR1 is MRHNA and CDR2 is SNTAGT. The CDR3 is made up of 16 amino acids. CDR3 nucleotide sequence: TGTGCCAGCAGTGACTCACTAGCGGGAGAAATAGATACGCAGTATTTT. It encodes CASSDSLAGEIDTQYF.

This sequence joins TRBV28 and TRBJ2-3; 15 bases match TRBD2. V was clipped by 6 bases and J by 3 bases; unmatched bases: 10. The CDR3 is made up of 18 amino acids. CDR1 and CDR2 (germline): MDHEN, SYDVKM. The CDR3 spells CASSRGLAGGPGTDTQYF. The CDR3 nucleotides are TGTGCCAGCAGCCGGGGACTAGCGGGAGGCCCGGGGACAGATACGCAGTATTTT.

This clone has only a few counts. This sequence joins TRBV11-1 and TRBJ1-2; the match to TRBD1 covers 7 bases. J gave up 2 bases and V 5 bases, and 8 bases lay outside the gene matches. CDR1 is SGHAT, CDR2 FQDESV, per germline (reference sequence). This CDR3 spans 15 amino acids. The CDR3 nucleotides are TGTGCCAGCAGCCCCGACAGGGAGCTAAACTATGGCTACACCTTC. Residues: CASSPDRELNYGYTF.

The chain combines TRBV15 with TRBJ1-1; D unresolved. The CDR3 has 15 residues. Germline lookup yields CDR1 LNHNV and CDR2 YYDKDF (reference sequence). V lost 3 bases, J lost 3 bases, and 14 bases lay in between. The CDR3 loop reads CATSRRKTSHTEAFF. CDR3 sequence (DNA): TGTGCCACCAGCAGGAGAAAAACCTCTCACACTGAAGCTTTCTTT. Combining the CDR3 with reference TRBV15 and TRBJ1-1 gives the whole variable domain DAMVIQNPRYQVTQFGKPVTLSCSQTLNHNVMYWYQQKSSQAPKLLFHYYDKDFNNEADTPDNFQSRRPNTSFCFLDIRSPGLGDTAMYLCATSRRKTSHTEAFFGQGTRLTVV.

This sequence joins TRBV11-2 and TRBJ1-3, with TRBD1 identical over 7 bases. Trimming took 5 bases from V and 0 from J; bases not matched to a gene: 4. The CDR3 runs to 15 residues. Germline values: CDR1 SGHAT, CDR2 FQNNGV. The CDR3 loop reads CASSMGTASGNTIYF. Here the CDR3 DNA reads TGTGCCAGCAGCATGGGGACAGCCTCTGGAAACACCATATATTTT. Full variable domain (rest looked up from reference TRBV11-2 and TRBJ1-3): EAGVAQSPRYKIIEKRQSVAFWCNPISGHATLYWYQQILGQGPKLLIQFQNNGVVDDSQLPKDRFSAERLKGVDSTLKIQPAKLEDSAVYLCASSMGTASGNTIYFGEGSWLTVV.

The gene calls are TRBV21-1 and TRBJ2-5; the D segment call TRBD2 is taken from the table without a DNA check. TRBV21-1 is a known pseudogene. The CDR3 loop spans 15 amino acids. The CDR3 sequence is CASRGLVRQMKTQYF. The DNA of the CDR3 is TGTGCCAGCAGGGGACTAGTCCGCCAAATGAAGACCCAGTACTTC.

This clone was recorded once. This chain links TRBV4-1 with TRBJ2-5; a weak D match, TRBD2 (7 bases). Trimming took off 0 bases at V and 1 base at J, with 9 bases between the two ends. The germline gives CDR1 MGHRA, CDR2 YSYEKL. The CDR3 consists of 15 residues. The DNA for the CDR3 is TGCGCCAGCAGCCAAGAGGGGGGGCCCCAAGAGACCCAGTACTTC. This sequence encodes CASSQEGGPQETQYF.

The rearrangement uses TRBV2 and TRBJ2-7; 7 bases are a match to TRBD1. J lost 4 bases, V lost 7 bases, and 4 bases had no gene match. The CDR3 totals 12 residues. Germline V gene lookup returns CDR1 SNHLY and CDR2 FYNNEI. CDR3 in DNA: TGTGCCAGCATAGGGGACAGATACGAGCAGTACTTC. This sequence encodes CASIGDRYEQYF.

CDR3 loop: CASSLETVGTGELFF. The CDR3 coding sequence is TGTGCCAGCAGCTTGGAAACTGTCGGGACCGGGGAGCTGTTTTTT. The V call is TRBV5-8, the J call TRBJ2-2; D unresolved. Germline CDR1 SGHTS, CDR2 YDEGEE. V was clipped by 0 bases and J by 5 bases, with 11 bases between them. The CDR3 loop spans 15 amino acids.

The CDR3 DNA sequence: TGTGCCAGCAGCGAGGGACTAGCGCACCAAGAGACCCAGTACTTC. As protein: CASSEGLAHQETQYF. V gene TRBV7-9 combines with J gene TRBJ2-5; 10 bases fit TRBD2. There are 15 residues in the CDR3. J lost 0 bases, V lost 5 bases, and 3 bases had no gene match. The V gene's germline CDR1 is SEHNR and CDR2 FQNEAQ (reference sequence).

The V and J genes are TRBV7-2 and TRBJ2-7, with a weak D call TRBD1 (6 bases). Germline V gives CDR1 SGHTA, CDR2 FQGNSA. The CDR3 is made up of 14 amino acids. With 6 bases removed from V and 0 bases from J, the gap between germline ends came to 12 bases. CDR3 bases: TGTGCCAGCAGGTCGACAGGAGTCTCCTACGAGCAGTACTTC. This sequence encodes CASRSTGVSYEQYF.

The gene calls are TRBV18 and TRBJ2-7, with TRBD2 matching over 7 bases. CDR1 and CDR2 from the germline V gene are KGHSH and LQKENI. The trim removed 6 bases at V and 1 base at J, leaving 9 bases unmatched. The CDR3 has 15 amino acids. The CDR3 sequence: CASSTGEGISYEQYF. CDR3 DNA sequence: TGTGCCAGCTCCACCGGGGAGGGAATATCCTACGAGCAGTACTTC.

The chain combines TRBV4-1 with TRBJ2-3, with 7 bases identical to TRBD1. From germline, CDR1 is MGHRA and CDR2 YSYEKL. The length of the CDR3 is 15 residues. V lost 3 bases and J lost 5; bases outside the gene matches: 8. CDR3 in DNA: TGCGCCAGCAGCCAGGAACAGGGGTTTATAGATACGCAGTATTTT. Its protein product is CASSQEQGFIDTQYF.

The chain uses TRBV29-1 and TRBJ1-4; 7 nucleotides agree with TRBD1. With 6 bases clipped from V and 3 bases from J, the junction kept 4 bases outside the gene matches. Germline loops: CDR1 SQVTM, CDR2 ANQGSEA. CDR3 length: 13 amino acids. CDR3 sequence: CSVRQGPNEKLFF. The CDR3 DNA is TGCAGCGTGAGACAGGGCCCTAATGAAAAACTGTTTTTT.

The chain combines TRBV27 with TRBJ1-5; unclear D gene. The CDR3 spans 15 residues. V dropped 2 bases and J dropped 3 bases, with 11 bases sitting between them. Germline CDR1 reads MNHEY; CDR2 reads SMNVEV (reference sequence). The CDR3, as DNA: TGTGCCAGCAGTTTAGCACATCTTTCCAATCAGCCCCAGCATTTT. This sequence encodes CASSLAHLSNQPQHF.

The chain links TRBV30 to TRBJ1-4; D gene uncertain. The germline gives CDR1 GTSNPN, CDR2 SVGIG (reference sequence). V was clipped by 0 bases and J by 3 bases, with 17 bases between them. The CDR3 runs to 17 residues. The chain's CDR3 is CAWSVLRSQPANEKLFF. The CDR3 coding sequence is TGTGCCTGGAGTGTACTTAGGAGTCAGCCCGCTAATGAAAAACTGTTTTTT. Based on the CDR3 plus reference TRBV30 and TRBJ1-4, the full variable domain is SQTIHQWPATLVQPVGSPLSLECTVEGTSNPNLYWYRQAAGRGLQLLFYSVGIGQISSEVPQNLSASRPQDRQFILSSKKLLLSDSGFYLCAWSVLRSQPANEKLFFGSGTQLSVL.

The chain links TRBV6-5 to TRBJ2-2; tentatively, D is TRBD2 (6 bases). The CDR3 runs 15 residues. The germline CDR1 and CDR2 sequences are MNHEY and SVGAGI. Trimming shortened V by 1 base and J by 4 bases, and 10 bases separated the two germline ends. DNA for the CDR3: TGTGCCAGCAGTTACTACCGGGGAGGCACCGGGGAGCTGTTTTTT. Translating gives CASSYYRGGTGELFF.

The chain uses TRBV25-1 and TRBJ2-1; perhaps TRBD2 as D (6 bases). CDR3 length: 14 amino acids. With 5 bases removed from V and 5 bases from J, the gap between germline ends came to 13 bases. The germline gives CDR1 MGHDK, CDR2 SYGVNS. CDR3 sequence reads: CASSKVAVHNEQFF. The CDR3 nucleotides read TGTGCCAGCAGTAAGGTAGCGGTCCACAATGAGCAGTTCTTC.

The chain combines TRBV10-1 with TRBJ2-1; weak D call: TRBD2 (6 bases). The CDR3 totals 14 residues. The ends were cut back, 0 bases at V and 9 bases at J, with 12 bases in the middle. CDR1 is WNHNN, CDR2 SYGVQD, per germline (reference sequence). The CDR3 reads CASSESGGWGEQFF. Written as DNA, the CDR3 is TGCGCCAGCAGTGAGTCCGGAGGGTGGGGTGAGCAGTTCTTC.